A single sample gave rise to the 5 T cell receptor beta chains below, sequenced in a study of Ad26.COV2.S vaccination and SARS-CoV-2 variants. Profiled with immunoSEQ multiplex PCR; TCRdb holds only in-frame clones, not every one. The top ten clones hold approximately 2.5% of a sample with roughly 420,000 clones, roughly 89% of them seen once. Documented treatment: approximately 18 received Ad26.COV2.S at low or high dose, single or two shots; 5 received placebo; per-sample allocation not given. The samples date from day 63 after the first vaccine or placebo injection. The sequencing here drew on peripheral blood, taken in a trial of Ad26.COV2.S vaccine versus placebo. The source of these receptors is a person between 18 and 65 years old who received the Ad26.COV2.S COVID-19 vaccine or a placebo.

The chain uses TRBV9 and TRBJ2-2; D ambiguous. The CDR3 is made up of 15 amino acids. The V gene lost 0 bases and the J gene lost 3 bases, with 9 bases spanning the gap. Germline loops: CDR1 SGDLS, CDR2 YYNGEE. CDR3 residues: CASSVDDFYTGELFF. The CDR3 DNA sequence: TGTGCCAGCAGCGTAGACGACTTTTACACCGGGGAGCTGTTTTTT.

V gene TRBV5-1 combines with J gene TRBJ1-4; tentatively, D is TRBD1 (6 bases). Trimming shortened V by 5 bases and J by 2 bases, and 7 bases separated the two germline ends. The CDR3 has 13 amino acids. The germline gives CDR1 SGHRS, CDR2 YFSETQ. The CDR3 region is CASRRGTNEKLFF. CDR3 in DNA: TGCGCCAGCAGGAGGGGGACTAATGAAAAACTGTTTTTT.

V and J are TRBV5-4 and TRBJ2-7; D may correspond to TRBD1 or TRBD2 (5 bases each). Trimming shortened V by 1 base and J by 3 bases, and 14 bases separated the two germline ends. Per the germline V gene, CDR1 is SGHNT and CDR2 is YYREEE (reference sequence). The CDR3 consists of 15 residues. The CDR3 spells CASSLSTPGGYEQYF. For the CDR3, the DNA is TGTGCCAGCAGCTTGTCCACCCCTGGGGGCTACGAGCAGTACTTC. Variable domain in full (rest from reference TRBV5-4 and TRBJ2-7): ETGVTQSPTHLIKTRGQQVTLRCSSQSGHNTVSWYQQALGQGPQFIFQYYREEENGRGNFPPRFSGLQFPNYSSELNVNALELDDSALYLCASSLSTPGGYEQYFGPGTRLTVT.

This chain connects TRBV25-1 to TRBJ1-3; no clear D. Trimming left V 8 bases short and J 0 bases short, with 11 bases between. Germline CDR1 and CDR2: MGHDK and SYGVNS. The CDR3 is made up of 14 amino acids. In DNA, the CDR3 is TGTGCCAGCTCCTGGGCTCTCTCTGGAAACACCATATATTTT. It encodes CASSWALSGNTIYF.

This chain links TRBV28 with TRBJ2-7; D is undetermined. Germline CDR1 is MDHEN and CDR2 is SYDVKM. V dropped 2 bases and J dropped 6 bases, with 11 bases sitting between them. CDR3 length: 13 residues. For the CDR3, the DNA is TGTGCCAGCAGTTTAAGTTCCCCCAGCGAGCAGTACTTC. This sequence encodes CASSLSSPSEQYF.